A single sample is the source of the 27 T cell receptor beta chains below, sequenced in a study of vaccination and CD4 T cells after COVID-19. Which antigens these TCRs recognize remains unknown. Treatment noted: roughly 11-day PBMC culture with coronavirus spike peptide pools or control peptides (ViraFEST assay). Cultured CD4+ T-cell DNA underwent Oncomine TCR Beta short-read sequencing. TCRdb analysed the PCR reads with MiXCR anew, one entry per CDR3 protein. Here the sample spans around 9,600 distinct CDR3 sequences, 35% to 50% being singletons. Sequencing used CD4+ T cells from blood, cultured in vitro. The receptors stem from a human donor who had recovered from COVID-19.

This clonotype was counted between two and nine times. The rearrangement links TRBV7-2 to TRBJ2-7, with a tentative D call TRBD2 (6 bases). CDR1 and CDR2 from the germline V gene are SGHTA and FQGNSA. This CDR3 spans 15 amino acids. Deletions cut 5 bases from V and 5 bases from J, with 19 bases between. Here the CDR3 reads CASSLRGRETDEQYF. The CDR3 nucleotides are TGTGCCAGCAGCCTAAGGGGCCGGGAGACTGACGAGCAGTACTTC.

The chain has TRBV7-2 and TRBJ1-2; D is unresolved. Deletions cut 1 base from V and 2 bases from J, with 8 bases between. The CDR3 has 14 amino acids. Germline lookup yields CDR1 SGHTA and CDR2 FQGNSA. DNA of the CDR3: TGTGCCAGCAGCTTAGACCCGGGGAACTATGGCTACACCTTC. Residues: CASSLDPGNYGYTF.

This clonotype was seen more than once but under ten times. CDR3 region: CASSSGTGSSPDTQYF. The CDR3 DNA is TGTGCCAGCTCATCGGGGACAGGCTCGTCCCCAGATACGCAGTATTTT. J is TRBJ2-3 and V is TRBV18; 8 bases line up with TRBD1. Germline V gene data show CDR1 as KGHSH and CDR2 as LQKENI. With 5 bases clipped from V and 4 bases from J, the junction kept 11 bases outside the gene matches. The CDR3 extends over 16 amino acids. Complete variable domain (other parts from reference TRBV18 and TRBJ2-3): NAGVMQNPRHLVRRRGQEARLRCSPMKGHSHVYWYRQLPEEGLKFMVYLQKENIIDESGMPKERFSAEFPKEGPSILRIQQVVRGDSAAYFCASSSGTGSSPDTQYFGPGTRLTVL.

The rearrangement joins TRBV20-1 to TRBJ1-5; no reliable D call. In germline, CDR1 is DFQATT, CDR2 SNEGSKA (reference sequence). V was shortened by 0 bases and J by 1 base, with 13 bases between the two germline ends. The CDR3 sequence is 16 residues long. The CDR3 sequence is CSARDLSSGSNQPQHF. The CDR3 DNA follows: TGCAGTGCTAGAGATCTTTCTAGCGGCAGCAATCAGCCCCAGCATTTT.

The chain is built from TRBV20-1 and TRBJ2-1; 9 bases fit TRBD2. V dropped 0 bases and J dropped 8; count of bases not matched to a gene: 14. The CDR3 consists of 17 residues. Germline V gene lookup returns CDR1 DFQATT and CDR2 SNEGSKA (reference sequence). CDR3 sequence reads: CSARDPFSSGRYDEQFF. In nucleotides, the CDR3 is TGCAGTGCTAGAGACCCCTTTAGTAGCGGGAGATATGATGAGCAGTTCTTC.

V gene TRBV3-1 combines with J gene TRBJ1-1; possibly TRBD1 for D (5 bases). CDR1 and CDR2 from the germline V gene are LGHDT and YNNKEL (reference sequence). This CDR3 contains 16 residues. Trimming took 0 bases from V and 4 from J, leaving 15 bases between them. This CDR3 is CASSQDKGFRGTEAFF. In nucleotides, the CDR3 is TGTGCCAGCAGCCAAGATAAGGGGTTCCGGGGCACTGAAGCTTTCTTT.

This clonotype was seen only a few times. V usage is TRBV6-2 or TRBV6-3 and J usage is TRBJ1-6; TRBD1 is a possible D gene (5 bases). Trimming took 5 bases from V and 6 from J, leaving 17 bases between them. Germline CDR1 and CDR2: MNHEY and SVGEGT. CDR3 size: 16 residues. For the CDR3, the DNA is TGTGCCAGCAGTCCGTCCGGAGGGGCGCTTAATTCACCCCTCCACTTT. This translates into CASSPSGGALNSPLHF.

A few counts support this clonotype. This sequence joins TRBV24-1 and TRBJ1-5; D call uncertain. Per the germline V gene, CDR1 is KGHDR and CDR2 is SFDVKD. The V end lost 0 bases, the J end lost 5 bases, and 7 bases lay between the germline ends. This CDR3 is built from 14 residues. The CDR3 DNA follows: TGTGCCACCAGTGATTTGAACAGTTATCAGCCCCAGCATTTT. This gives the protein CATSDLNSYQPQHF.

The CDR3 DNA sequence: TGTGCCAGCAGTAACCTTGCGAATTCCTATGGCTACACCTTC. This encodes CASSNLANSYGYTF. V and J are TRBV27 and TRBJ1-2; the D is unclear. CDR1 is MNHEY and CDR2 is SMNVEV in the germline V gene (reference sequence). V was trimmed by 5 bases and J by 4 bases, leaving 14 bases between them. The CDR3 extends over 14 amino acids.

This clonotype has more than one count but fewer than ten. V gene TRBV7-2 combines with J gene TRBJ1-2; no reliable D call. The germline CDR1 and CDR2 sequences are SGHTA and FQGNSA. V was shortened by 5 bases and J by 4 bases, with 17 bases between the two germline ends. This CDR3 has 15 amino acids. The CDR3 protein is CASSTQGASGYGYTF. The CDR3 DNA reads TGTGCCAGCAGCACACAAGGCGCCAGCGGCTATGGCTACACCTTC.

This clonotype showed up just a few times. The V call is TRBV20-1, the J call TRBJ1-1; TRBD1 aligns across 9 bases. Germline V gene sequence: CDR1 DFQATT, CDR2 SNEGSKA (reference sequence). The V and J ends lost 5 bases and 4 bases, in that order; junction bases with no gene match: 2. The CDR3 consists of 12 residues. The CDR3 DNA follows: TGCAGTGCTCCGGACAGGGGCACTGAAGCTTTCTTT. Its protein is CSAPDRGTEAFF.

This clonotype was seen a handful of times. The J gene is TRBJ1-1, the V gene TRBV6-5; D possibly corresponds to TRBD1 (5 bases). This CDR3 spans 15 amino acids. The germline gives CDR1 MNHEY, CDR2 SVGAGI. Trimming left V 0 bases short and J 1 base short, with 9 bases between. CDR3 sequence reads: CASSYSGAGNTEAFF. In DNA, the CDR3 is TGTGCCAGCAGTTACTCAGGGGCCGGGAACACTGAAGCTTTCTTT.

In its sample, this clonotype was seen a few times. The chain has TRBV20-1 and TRBJ1-1, with 9 bases that match TRBD1. The CDR3 length is 14 residues. Germline values: CDR1 DFQATT, CDR2 SNEGSKA (reference sequence). J was trimmed by 5 bases and V by 4 bases; bases with no gene match: 8. The CDR3 loop reads CSAITGTGRTEAFF. For the CDR3, the DNA is TGCAGTGCTATAACCGGGACAGGGAGAACTGAAGCTTTCTTT.

In regard to this clonotype: The DNA is left out, because the CDR3 cannot be placed on it with certainty; the CDR3 is given as TCRdb lists it. The chain uses TRBV19 and TRBJ1-2; TRBD1, as called in the table, went unchecked against the DNA. Including both end residues, the CDR3 is 14 amino acids long. CDR1 LNHDA and CDR2 SQIVND come from the germline V gene (reference sequence). CDR3 residues: CATQPGTGNYGCTF.

The V call is TRBV6-5, the J call TRBJ1-2; unclear D gene. V lost 4 bases to trimming and J lost 8 bases, with 14 bases between them. The CDR3 runs 13 residues. CDR1 and CDR2 from the germline V gene are MNHEY and SVGAGI. CDR3 region: CASSFDKAGGYTF. As DNA, the CDR3 is TGTGCCAGCAGTTTCGACAAGGCTGGCGGCTACACCTTC.

This clonotype was counted between two and nine times. The rearrangement uses TRBV15 and TRBJ2-3; the match to TRBD1 covers 9 bases. The CDR3 sequence is 15 residues long. The germline CDR1 and CDR2 sequences are LNHNV and YYDKDF (reference sequence). V dropped 5 bases and J dropped 2; count of bases not matched to a gene: 5. The CDR3 is CATSAGTGSTDTQYF. The CDR3 nucleotides read TGTGCCACCAGCGCCGGGACAGGGTCCACAGATACGCAGTATTTT.

The chain has TRBV6-2 or TRBV6-3 and TRBJ2-3, with D uncertain. The CDR3 length is 13 residues. Germline values: CDR1 MNHEY, CDR2 SVGEGT. V lost 7 bases, J lost 0 bases, and 8 bases lay in between. CDR3 sequence reads: CASKTASTDTQYF. The CDR3 nucleotides read TGTGCCAGCAAAACCGCTAGCACAGATACGCAGTATTTT.

The V call is TRBV6-5, the J call TRBJ2-7; D is possibly TRBD1 or TRBD2 (6 bases each). The CDR3 extends over 14 amino acids. Between the trimmed V and J ends, which lost 4 bases and 0 bases, there was a span of 10 bases. CDR1 and CDR2 from the germline V gene are MNHEY and SVGAGI. In nucleotides, the CDR3 is TGTGCCAGCAGTTGGGGGGCACGCTCCTACGAGCAGTACTTC. Protein sequence: CASSWGARSYEQYF.

The chain recombines TRBV24-1 with TRBJ1-1, with no clear D. The CDR3 is made up of 14 amino acids. Germline CDR1 and CDR2: KGHDR and SFDVKD. V dropped 7 bases and J dropped 1 base, with 12 bases sitting between them. CDR3 DNA sequence: TGTGCCACCAGCCAAGGGTCGCAGAACACTGAAGCTTTCTTT. Translated: CATSQGSQNTEAFF.

In its sample, this clonotype was seen a few times. This chain's CDR3 is CASSLPLSAEQYF. The CDR3 DNA reads as TGTGCCAGCAGCTTACCTTTGTCCGCCGAGCAGTACTTC. V and J are TRBV11-2 and TRBJ2-7; unclear D gene. CDR1 and CDR2 from the germline V gene are SGHAT and FQNNGV. Trimming pared 2 bases from V and 6 bases from J, leaving 11 bases between. The CDR3 has 13 residues.

The chain has TRBV19 and TRBJ1-5, with 7 bases identical to TRBD1. The CDR3 loop spans 17 amino acids. The V gene's germline CDR1 is LNHDA and CDR2 SQIVND (reference sequence). Trimming cost V 1 base and J 6 bases; bases outside gene matches: 12. CDR3 coding DNA: TGTGCCAGTAGTATAGGGAACAGGGGTGTAGTTGGTCAGCCCCAGCATTTT. Amino acids: CASSIGNRGVVGQPQHF.

This clonotype has a single count. The J gene is TRBJ2-1, the V gene TRBV12-3 or TRBV12-4; possibly TRBD2 for D (5 bases). Trimming pared 6 bases from V and 9 bases from J, leaving 15 bases between. This CDR3 spans 13 amino acids. The CDR3 region has the DNA TGTGCCAGCAGCCTCTCTGCGGGCCCTGAGCAGTTCTTC. Encoded protein: CASSLSAGPEQFF.

This clonotype showed up just once. The chain links TRBV5-1 to TRBJ2-1, with unresolved D. Germline CDR1 SGHRS, CDR2 YFSETQ. There are 12 residues in the CDR3. The V gene lost 1 base and the J gene lost 7 bases, with 6 bases spanning the gap. The CDR3 loop is CASSLSGNEQFF. The CDR3 coding sequence is TGCGCCAGCAGCTTGTCGGGTAATGAGCAGTTCTTC.

This clonotype was picked up a small number of times. The genes are TRBV5-1 and TRBJ1-5; D is unresolved. In germline, CDR1 is SGHRS, CDR2 YFSETQ. Trimming stripped 0 bases from V and 1 base from J, with 5 bases between. The CDR3 is made up of 14 amino acids. This chain's CDR3 is CASSLGGSNQPQHF. The CDR3 DNA sequence: TGCGCCAGCAGCTTGGGTGGGAGCAATCAGCCCCAGCATTTT.

This clonotype has a handful of counts. The V call is TRBV6-1, the J call TRBJ1-5, with D unclear. Trimming removed 10 bases at V and 0 bases at J, with 10 bases between. Germline loops: CDR1 MNHNS, CDR2 SASEGT. This CDR3 spans 13 amino acids. Written as DNA, the CDR3 is TGTGCCACCCAGAGTTATAGCAATCAGCCCCAGCATTTT. It translates to CATQSYSNQPQHF.

The chain joins TRBV19 to TRBJ1-2; D gene uncertain. With 0 bases removed from V and 8 bases from J, the gap between germline ends came to 13 bases. The CDR3 runs 14 residues. Germline assignment: CDR1 LNHDA and CDR2 SQIVND (reference sequence). CDR3 sequence reads: CASSIDSGPAGYTF. The CDR3 DNA follows: TGTGCCAGTAGTATAGATTCCGGGCCCGCGGGCTACACCTTC. The whole variable domain, remainder taken from reference TRBV19 and TRBJ1-2, is DGGITQSPKYLFRKEGQNVTLSCEQNLNHDAMYWYRQDPGQGLRLIYYSQIVNDFQKGDIAEGYSVSREKKESFPLTVTSAQKNPTAFYLCASSIDSGPAGYTFGSGTRLTVV.

In its sample, this clonotype was seen a few times. The CDR3 nucleotides read TGTGCCAGCAGCCCCTCTTACGGCTATGGCTACACCTTC. Translating gives CASSPSYGYGYTF. V is TRBV25-1 and J is TRBJ1-2, with D hard to call. V lost 6 bases and J 4 bases, leaving 12 bases between the germline ends. Germline CDR1 MGHDK, CDR2 SYGVNS. The CDR3 extends over 13 amino acids.